These T cell receptor beta chains were read from a single sample in a study of T cells after yellow fever vaccination. In TCRdb, the 5' RACE reads were re-called with MiXCR into one record per CDR3 protein. The table shows 610,000 or so distinct CDR3 sequences, with around 12% occurring only once. Sequencing was performed on PBMCs, taken on the day of the yellow fever booster vaccination. These receptors all come from a man aged 25 to 45 who received the YFV17D yellow fever vaccine. Each CDR3 is given with its conserved first and last residue. Each record gives: clone size, V gene, D gene, J gene, CDR3 DNA, CDR3 protein. The D gene is left open where the match is weak. A clone size is listed for some rows: how often the clone was seen (once, few, many), or a class if it is expanded.

many	TRBV5-1	.	TRBJ2-2	TGCGCCAGCAGCTGGGGGGCAGAGACCGGGGAGCTGTTTTTT	CASSWGAETGELFF
.	TRBV5-1	TRBD1	TRBJ2-5	TGCGCCAGCAGCTTAAAGACAGGGATGCAATATAGAGAGACCCAGTACTTC	CASSLKTGMQYRETQYF
.	TRBV20-1	.	TRBJ2-5	TGCAGTGCTAGCCCCGGACTATACGAGACCCAGTACTTC	CSASPGLYETQYF
few	TRBV4-3	.	TRBJ2-2	TGCGCCAGCAGCCATTCCCCCCAAGGGGGCACCGGGGAGCTGTTTTTT	CASSHSPQGGTGELFF
few	TRBV20-1	TRBD2	TRBJ2-7	TGCAGTGCAGTGAGCGGGGGCGCGACCTACGAGCAGTACTTC	CSAVSGGATYEQYF
.	TRBV10-2	TRBD1	TRBJ2-1	TGCGCCAGCAGAGTCGGGGGACAGGGAGCCAATGAGCAGTTCTTC	CASRVGGQGANEQFF
many	TRBV12-3/TRBV12-4	.	TRBJ2-3	TGTGCCAGCAGTTTCGAGTCAGATACGCAGTATTTT	CASSFESDTQYF
.	TRBV12-3/TRBV12-4	.	TRBJ1-4	TGTGCCAGCAGTGGGGTCCCGGCTGGAAAACTGTTTTTT	CASSGVPAGKLFF
.	TRBV5-1	TRBD1	TRBJ2-7	TGCGCCAGCAGCCCCTCCTGGGACAGCGGTTACGAGCAGTACTTC	CASSPSWDSGYEQYF
many	TRBV7-2	TRBD2	TRBJ2-7	TGTGCCAGCAGGCTAGCGGGAGGGAGCTCCTACGAGCAGTACTTC	CASRLAGGSSYEQYF
few	TRBV18	TRBD2	TRBJ2-1	TGTGCCAGCTCACCTACCCGACTAGCGCCCTACAATGAGCAGTTCTTC	CASSPTRLAPYNEQFF
few	TRBV5-1	.	TRBJ2-3	TGCGCCAGCAGCTTGGCGTCCCCGACAGATACGCAGTATTTT	CASSLASPTDTQYF
many	TRBV18	.	TRBJ2-1	TGTGCCACCAGAAGCGAAACTTCCTACAATGAGCAGTTCTTC	CATRSETSYNEQFF
.	TRBV21-1	.	TRBJ2-2	TGTGCCAGCAGCGGGCCGGGGAGGCACACCGGGGAGCTGTTTTTT	CASSGPGRHTGELFF
few	TRBV11-2	TRBD1	TRBJ1-1	TGTGCCAGCAGCTTAGATCGAGGGACAGGGACTGAAGCTTTCTTT	CASSLDRGTGTEAFF
few	TRBV20-1	TRBD2	TRBJ2-1	TGCAGTGTAGAGGGACTAGCTTCCAATGAGCAGTTCTTC	CSVEGLASNEQFF
many	TRBV2	TRBD2	TRBJ2-2	TGTGCCAGCAGCCCCAGTGGGGGGAGGGCCACCGGGGAGCTGTTTTTT	CASSPSGGRATGELFF
few	TRBV29-1	TRBD1	TRBJ2-6	TGCAGCGTTGGGACAGGTGGGGCCAACGTCCTGACTTTC	CSVGTGGANVLTF
.	TRBV12-3/TRBV12-4	TRBD2	TRBJ2-3	TGTGCCAGCAGTTCGCGGACTAGCTTCACAGATACGCAGTATTTT	CASSSRTSFTDTQYF
.	TRBV24-1	.	TRBJ2-3	TGTGCCACCAGTGATGGGACATCAGTCACAGATACGCAGTATTTT	CATSDGTSVTDTQYF
.	TRBV7-6	TRBD1	TRBJ2-7	TGTGCCAGCAGCTCCGACGACAGGGGATACGAGCAGTACTTC	CASSSDDRGYEQYF
few	TRBV28	TRBD1	TRBJ1-4	TGTGCCAGCCGTAAAGGTCCGAATAAAACAGGGGGCCCTGAAAAACTGTTTTTT	CASRKGPNKTGGPEKLFF
.	TRBV5-1	.	TRBJ1-2	TGCGCCAGCAGGGAAGGTTCCGACTATGGCTACACCTTC	CASREGSDYGYTF
few	TRBV19	TRBD1	TRBJ2-7	TGTGCCAGTAGTCTCCGGACAGGGGGATACTACGAGCAGTACTTC	CASSLRTGGYYEQYF
.	TRBV28	.	TRBJ2-7	TGTGCCAGCAGTACACTAGAGTCCTACGAGCAGTACTTC	CASSTLESYEQYF
few	TRBV20-1	.	TRBJ1-5	TGCATCCTGGGGAGCAATCAGCCCCAGCATTTT	CILGSNQPQHF
few	TRBV10-3	TRBD1	TRBJ2-2	TGTGCCATCAGTTCAGGGGGCGCGGGCGGGGAGCTGTTTTTT	CAISSGGAGGELFF
few	TRBV5-6	TRBD1	TRBJ2-3	TGTGCCAGCAGCTCCCCCACAGGGGTCCTCACAGATACGCAGTATTTT	CASSSPTGVLTDTQYF
.	TRBV28	.	TRBJ2-1	TGTGCCAGCATAGGGTATTCCTACAATGAGCAGTTCTTC	CASIGYSYNEQFF
.	TRBV28	TRBD1	TRBJ1-1	TGTGCCAGCAGAGCGCAGGGGGCGCGAACTGAAGCTTTCTTT	CASRAQGARTEAFF
few	TRBV5-1	.	TRBJ2-5	TGCGCCAGCAGCTTGGGACGTCCCTCTACCCGACAAGAGACCCAGTACTTC	CASSLGRPSTRQETQYF
many	TRBV6-2/TRBV6-3	.	TRBJ2-7	TGTGCCAGCACCTTCGGCGGGTTCTCCTACGAGCAGTACTTC	CASTFGGFSYEQYF
few	TRBV4-3	.	TRBJ1-1	TGCGCCAGCAGCCAAGGGCCAGGGGCAGGAAGGATGAACACTGAAGCTTTCTTT	CASSQGPGAGRMNTEAFF
.	TRBV6-2/TRBV6-3	.	TRBJ2-5	TGTGCCAGCAGTTACGCTGGGAACCAAGAGACCCAGTACTTC	CASSYAGNQETQYF
.	TRBV7-3	.	TRBJ2-1	TGTGCCAGCAGCTTAATGTCTACCACCGTCAATGAGCAGTTCTTC	CASSLMSTTVNEQFF
many	TRBV12-3/TRBV12-4	TRBD1	TRBJ1-1	TGTGCCAGCAGGTCCGGGACAGGGGGCACTGAAGCTTTCTTT	CASRSGTGGTEAFF
few	TRBV12-3/TRBV12-4	TRBD2	TRBJ2-3	TGTGCCAGCACCCGGGACTATCATCAGTATTTT	CASTRDYHQYF
few	TRBV7-9	.	TRBJ1-2	TGTGCCAGCAGCTTAGGACCGGCTGAATCATATGGCTACACCTTC	CASSLGPAESYGYTF
few	TRBV20-1	.	TRBJ2-3	TGCAGTGCTAGTCGGCTAGTTGGCACAGATACGCAGTATTTT	CSASRLVGTDTQYF